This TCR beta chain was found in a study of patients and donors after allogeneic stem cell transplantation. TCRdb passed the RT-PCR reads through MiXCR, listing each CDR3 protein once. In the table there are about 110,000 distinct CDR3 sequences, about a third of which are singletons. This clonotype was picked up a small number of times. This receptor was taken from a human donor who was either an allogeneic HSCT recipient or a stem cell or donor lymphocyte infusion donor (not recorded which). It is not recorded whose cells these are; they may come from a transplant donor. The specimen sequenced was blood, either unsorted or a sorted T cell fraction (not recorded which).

The CDR3 spells CASRKWEPGPQHF. In DNA, the CDR3 is TGTGCCAGCAGAAAATGGGAGCCCGGGCCCCAGCATTTT. The chain links TRBV28 to TRBJ1-5; no definite D call. CDR3 length: 13 residues. Germline V gives CDR1 MDHEN, CDR2 SYDVKM. V lost 6 bases and J 9 bases, leaving 15 bases between the germline ends.